This section outlines one T cell receptor (beta chain) sequence together with its context. Its antigen remains undetermined. Base qualities are not at hand, and no much larger clone is one base apart. The sample comes from a study of cytomegalovirus exposure and HLA in healthy donors (dated by TCRdb to between 2016 and 2019). As for the study more broadly: According to a later analysis, the 120 or so validation repertoires were produced on the same platform as the 700 or so repertoires of the first cohort. A separate validation cohort of 100 to 150 different subjects was used in addition to the roughly 720-subject first cohort. To predict cytomegalovirus infection status, the study brought together high-throughput TCR immunosequencing, statistical association of individual TCRs with disease status, and machine learning. The study was designed to test whether signatures of past pathogen exposure could be identified by cataloging public T cell receptors. Results the study describes overall, beyond this receptor: In the study, about 150 TCR beta chains were listed as associated with cytomegalovirus. A few of the identified cytomegalovirus-associated TCR beta chains were confirmed in vitro to be specific for cytomegalovirus antigens. All 120 or so repertoires were used to score co-occurrence in the validation cohort in a later analysis, because that analysis had no HLA typing for the cohort. A later analysis found that TCRs clustered in the first cohort also tended to co-occur in the 95 to 150 validation repertoires, with about 94% of cluster scores above 0. In both the original and validation cohorts, the classifier was reported to diagnose cytomegalovirus status with high specificity and sensitivity. Most TCR sequences were observed very rarely across donors, whereas some public TCRs were present in many individuals. According to the authors, the approach could potentially be generalized to other disease states and immunological phenotypes.

V loses 7 bases at its end and J loses 6 bases; junction bases beyond the gene matches: 11. The CDR3, from cysteine to phenylalanine, totals 14 residues. Just the 42-base CDR3 DNA is kept, in frame starting at base 1. Per the germline V gene (reference sequence), SGHNT is the CDR1 and YYREEE is the CDR2. To prepare the library, the immunoSEQ multiplex PCR assay was applied. The authors' analysis ran thus. A statistical classification framework was developed to diagnose cytomegalovirus status using the catalog of TCR beta chain sequences. Held by TCRdb, this immuneACCESS table contains in-frame sequences only and omits some clones. Under half of the omission traces to an unresolved V gene where checked; the cause of the rest is unknown. The V and J calls and clone size come from that table; D and trimming were worked out from the DNA. Here the sample has some 140,000 clones; about 80% occur a single time. About 32% of the sample comes from the top ten.

Separate from the approximately 670-subject first cohort, the validation cohort of roughly 110 subjects was the group to which the donors belonged. The source material was PBMCs. This TCR came from a man aged 25-45 years in good health and CMV-seropositive. The chain employs TRBV5-4 and TRBJ2-7, and 9 bases in between align with TRBD1. Read as DNA, the sequence is TGTGCCAGCGGAACGGACAGGGGAGCTCGCGAGCAGTACTTC. It translates to CASGTDRGAREQYF.